This T cell receptor beta chain was identified in a study of shared clonotypes between healthy human individuals. Study-wide results and caveats: Represented diversity, genetic and exposure-history alike, was limited by few donors. It was the non-shared clonotypes that had lower generation probabilities than clonotypes shared by all four donors.

Regarding this clone: Its antigen is not known. The same CDR3 arises from other DNA sequences in this sample as well.

Naive CD8 populations comprised CD45RO-negative cells positively selected for CCR7, excluding terminally differentiated effector memory CD45RA+ cells. The CDR3 is 13 residues long. Trimming took 2 bases from V and 1 from J, leaving 6 bases between them. CDR1 and CDR2 from the germline V gene are MDHEN and SYDVKM. The protocol was immunoSEQ multiplex PCR, while the TCRdb copy is restricted to in-frame clones and leaves out a portion. In the table there are approximately 650,000 clones, nearly 97% of which are singletons. The sequence derives from a woman in her twenties or thirties in good health. V gene TRBV28 combines with J gene TRBJ2-7; D remains ambiguous. The sequencing sample was made of naive CD8+ T cells sorted from blood. CDR3 protein: CASSLHSSYEQYF. CDR3 coding DNA: TGTGCCAGCAGTTTACACAGTTCCTACGAGCAGTACTTC.